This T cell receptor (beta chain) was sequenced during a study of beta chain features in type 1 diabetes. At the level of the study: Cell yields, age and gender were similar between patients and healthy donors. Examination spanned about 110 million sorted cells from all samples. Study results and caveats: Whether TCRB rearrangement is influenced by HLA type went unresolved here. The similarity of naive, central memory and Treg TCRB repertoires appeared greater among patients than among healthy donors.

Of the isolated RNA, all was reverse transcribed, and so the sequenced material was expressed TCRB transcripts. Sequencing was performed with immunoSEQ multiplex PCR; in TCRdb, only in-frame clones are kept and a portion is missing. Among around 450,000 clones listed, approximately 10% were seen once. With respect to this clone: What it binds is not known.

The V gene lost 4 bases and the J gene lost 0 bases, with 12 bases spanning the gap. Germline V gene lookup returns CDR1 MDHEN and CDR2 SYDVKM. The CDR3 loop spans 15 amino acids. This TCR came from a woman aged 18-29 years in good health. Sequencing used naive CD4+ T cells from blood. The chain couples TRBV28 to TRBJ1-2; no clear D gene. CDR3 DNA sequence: TGTGCCAGCAGTTCCCCTGCGGTGGCTAACTATGGCTACACCTTC. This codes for CASSSPAVANYGYTF.